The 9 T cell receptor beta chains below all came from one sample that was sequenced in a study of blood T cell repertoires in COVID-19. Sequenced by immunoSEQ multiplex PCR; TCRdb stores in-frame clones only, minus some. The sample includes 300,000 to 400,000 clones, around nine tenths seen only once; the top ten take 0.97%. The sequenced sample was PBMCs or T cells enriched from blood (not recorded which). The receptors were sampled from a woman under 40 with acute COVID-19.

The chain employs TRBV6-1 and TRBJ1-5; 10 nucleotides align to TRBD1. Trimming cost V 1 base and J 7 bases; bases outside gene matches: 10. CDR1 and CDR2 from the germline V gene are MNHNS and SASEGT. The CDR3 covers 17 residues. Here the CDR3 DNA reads TGTGCCAGCAGTGAAGGGCCCCGGGACAGGGGAGGACAGCCCCAGCATTTT. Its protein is CASSEGPRDRGGQPQHF.

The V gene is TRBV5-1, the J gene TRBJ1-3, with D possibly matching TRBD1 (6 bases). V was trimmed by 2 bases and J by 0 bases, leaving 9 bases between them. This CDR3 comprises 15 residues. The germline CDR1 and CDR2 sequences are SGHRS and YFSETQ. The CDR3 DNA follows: TGCGCCAGCAGCTTAGAAGGGGGCTCTGGAAACACCATATATTTT. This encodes CASSLEGGSGNTIYF.

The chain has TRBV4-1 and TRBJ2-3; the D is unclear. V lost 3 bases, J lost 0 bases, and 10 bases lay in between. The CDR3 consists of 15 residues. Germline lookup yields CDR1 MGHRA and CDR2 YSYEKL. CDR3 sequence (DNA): TGCGCCAGCAGCCACCTACTGGTTAGCACAGATACGCAGTATTTT. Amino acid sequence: CASSHLLVSTDTQYF.

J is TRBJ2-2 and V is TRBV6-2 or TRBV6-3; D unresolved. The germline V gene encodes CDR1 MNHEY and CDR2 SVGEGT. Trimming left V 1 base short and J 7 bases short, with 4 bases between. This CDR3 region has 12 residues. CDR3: CASSYFGGELFF. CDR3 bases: TGTGCCAGCAGTTACTTCGGCGGGGAGCTGTTTTTT.

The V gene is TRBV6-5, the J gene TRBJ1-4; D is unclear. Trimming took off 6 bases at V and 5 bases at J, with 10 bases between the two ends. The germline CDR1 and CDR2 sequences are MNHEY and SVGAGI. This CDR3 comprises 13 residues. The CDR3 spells CASSLVPNEKLFF. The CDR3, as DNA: TGTGCCAGCAGCTTAGTCCCCAATGAAAAACTGTTTTTT.

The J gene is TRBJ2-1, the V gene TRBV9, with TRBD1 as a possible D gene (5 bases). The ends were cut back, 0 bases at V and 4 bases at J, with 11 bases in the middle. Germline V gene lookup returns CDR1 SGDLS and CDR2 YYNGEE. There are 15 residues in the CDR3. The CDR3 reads CASSVARQGYNEQFF. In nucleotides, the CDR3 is TGTGCCAGCAGCGTAGCTAGGCAGGGTTACAATGAGCAGTTCTTC.

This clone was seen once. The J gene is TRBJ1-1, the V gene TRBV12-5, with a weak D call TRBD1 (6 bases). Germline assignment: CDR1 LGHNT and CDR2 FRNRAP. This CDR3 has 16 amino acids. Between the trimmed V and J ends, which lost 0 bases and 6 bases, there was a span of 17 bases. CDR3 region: CASGLVSGTQIPEAFF. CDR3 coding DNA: TGTGCTAGTGGTTTGGTCTCCGGGACACAGATACCTGAAGCTTTCTTT.

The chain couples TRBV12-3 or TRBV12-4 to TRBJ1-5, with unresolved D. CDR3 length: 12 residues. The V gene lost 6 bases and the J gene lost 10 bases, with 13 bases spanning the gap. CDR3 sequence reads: CASSLPSEPQHF. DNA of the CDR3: TGTGCCAGCAGCCTCCCCAGTGAACCCCAGCATTTT.

The CDR3: CASSLDGQGLGTDTQYF. CDR3 in DNA: TGTGCCAGCAGCTTAGACGGGCAGGGGCTAGGCACAGATACGCAGTATTTT. The J gene is TRBJ2-3, the V gene TRBV7-8, with a tentative D call TRBD1 (6 bases). The CDR3 has 17 residues. Germline V gene lookup returns CDR1 SGHVS and CDR2 FQNEAQ. The V end lost 1 base, the J end lost 1 base, and 15 bases lay between the germline ends.